This note documents a single TCR beta chain sequence. The germline CDR1 and CDR2 sequences are DFQATT and SNEGSKA (reference sequence). This CDR3 is 11 amino acids long. Trimming took 3 bases from V and 5 from J, leaving 7 bases between them. Data came from immunoSEQ multiplex PCR; TCRdb stores just in-frame clones and leaves some out. The table shows 95,000 to 150,000 clones, with more than 85% occurring only once. The data stem from a study of T cell responses to AZD1222 COVID-19 vaccine. Sequenced material: peripheral blood, taken on day 0 of AZD1222 vaccination. The chain has TRBV20-1 and TRBJ1-2; no definite D call. The sequence was collected from an adult in good health. The CDR3 here is CSASAKYGYTF. The DNA for the CDR3 is TGCAGTGCTAGTGCCAAGTATGGCTACACCTTC.